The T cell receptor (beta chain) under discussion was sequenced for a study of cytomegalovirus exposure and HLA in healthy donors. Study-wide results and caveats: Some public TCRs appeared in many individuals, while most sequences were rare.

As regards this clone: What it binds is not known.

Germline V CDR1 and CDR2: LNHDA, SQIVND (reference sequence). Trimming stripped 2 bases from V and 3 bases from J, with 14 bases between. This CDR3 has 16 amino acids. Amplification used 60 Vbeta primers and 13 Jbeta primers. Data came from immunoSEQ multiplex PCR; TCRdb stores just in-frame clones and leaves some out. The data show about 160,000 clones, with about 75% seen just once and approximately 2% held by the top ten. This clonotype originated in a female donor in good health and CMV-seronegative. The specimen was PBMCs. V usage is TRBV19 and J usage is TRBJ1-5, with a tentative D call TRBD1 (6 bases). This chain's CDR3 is CASSIIIGTNNQPQHF. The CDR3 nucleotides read TGTGCCAGTAGTATAATAATTGGGACAAACAATCAGCCCCAGCATTTT.